This is a list of T cell receptor beta chains from one sample in a study of blood T cell repertoires in COVID-19. Libraries were prepared by immunoSEQ multiplex PCR; TCRdb keeps only in-frame clonotypes and omits some of them. The table lists about 320,000 clones, about nine tenths of them singletons, with around 2.5% in the top ten. Sequenced material: PBMCs or T cells enriched from blood (not recorded which). These receptors came from a man aged 55 to 70 who had recovered from COVID-19. Both conserved end residues are part of each CDR3. D genes are given only for firm matches. The size of a clone is reported for some rows only, either as once, few or many, or as a class for expanded clones.

>NA|TRBJ1-1|NA|TRBV20-1
CRTGRTEAFF
TGCAGGACGGGAAGGACTGAAGCTTTCTTT
>NA|TRBJ1-2|NA|TRBV6-5
CASSPRRGSYGYTF
TGTGCCAGCAGCCCGCGAAGGGGAAGTTATGGCTACACCTTC
>NA|TRBJ2-1|TRBD2|TRBV15
CATTSLVAGAHNEQFF
TGTGCCACCACGTCTCTCGTAGCGGGAGCCCACAATGAGCAGTTCTTC
>NA|TRBJ2-7|NA|TRBV4-1
CASSQDSGISYEQYF
TGCGCCAGCAGCCAAGATTCCGGGATCAGCTACGAGCAGTACTTC
>once|TRBJ1-5|NA|TRBV7-8
CASSLGGVGNQPQHF
TGTGCCAGCAGCTTAGGGGGGGTGGGCAATCAGCCCCAGCATTTT
>NA|TRBJ1-1|NA|TRBV19
CASQGLEAFF
TGTGCCAGTCAGGGTTTGGAAGCTTTCTTT
>NA|TRBJ2-7|TRBD1|TRBV19
CASSIWTGDDEQYF
TGTGCCAGTAGTATCTGGACAGGGGACGACGAGCAGTACTTC
>once|TRBJ1-1|TRBD1|TRBV5-1
CASTQSGTGGLVDTEAFF
TGCGCCAGCACCCAGTCCGGGACAGGGGGTCTAGTGGACACTGAAGCTTTCTTT
>NA|TRBJ2-2|TRBD1|TRBV6-4
CASSWTGGGELFF
TGTGCCAGCAGTTGGACAGGGGGCGGGGAGCTGTTTTTT
>NA|TRBJ1-3|NA|TRBV18
CASSLGQRSGNTIYF
TGTGCCAGCTCGTTAGGACAGCGCTCTGGAAACACCATATATTTT
>once|TRBJ2-5|NA|TRBV2
CASSEQFYGAQYF
TGTGCCAGCAGTGAACAGTTCTACGGGGCCCAGTACTTC
>NA|TRBJ2-1|TRBD1|TRBV30
CAWSYDRGVAEQFF
TGTGCCTGGTCCTACGACAGGGGAGTCGCTGAGCAGTTCTTC
>NA|TRBJ1-5|NA|TRBV10-3
CAIGQGTPQHF
TGTGCCATAGGCCAGGGTACGCCCCAGCATTTT
>NA|TRBJ2-1|TRBD2|TRBV12-5
CASGLGLAGGGNEQFF
TGTGCTAGTGGTTTGGGACTAGCGGGAGGAGGGAATGAGCAGTTCTTC
>once|TRBJ2-1|TRBD2|TRBV5-1
CASSLAAGVQYEQFF
TGCGCCAGCAGCTTGGCAGCGGGAGTACAATATGAGCAGTTCTTC
>once|TRBJ2-1|NA|TRBV7-6
CASSLYRYNEQFF
TGTGCCAGCAGCTTATACAGATACAATGAGCAGTTCTTC
>once|TRBJ1-2|NA|TRBV6-6
CASSPGSYGYTF
TGTGCCAGCAGCCCCGGTTCCTATGGCTACACCTTC
>NA|TRBJ1-1|TRBD1|TRBV14
CASSHVLGQGLSEAFF
TGTGCCAGCAGCCATGTGCTGGGACAGGGTTTATCTGAAGCTTTCTTT
>NA|TRBJ2-5|TRBD1|TRBV12-3/TRBV12-4
CASSLGQKETQYF
TGTGCCAGCAGCCTGGGACAGAAAGAGACCCAGTACTTC
>NA|TRBJ2-7|NA|TRBV12-3/TRBV12-4
CASRRDSHDEQYF
TGTGCCAGCAGAAGAGATTCCCACGACGAGCAGTACTTC
>NA|TRBJ2-1|TRBD2|TRBV5-4
CASSFGYGRGGEQFF
TGTGCCAGCAGCTTTGGATACGGGAGGGGCGGTGAGCAGTTCTTC
>once|TRBJ1-3|NA|TRBV3-1/TRBV3-2
CASSQRRRRKNSLHSGNTIYF
TGTGCCAGCAGCCAACGGAGGAGGCGTAAGAACAGCCTCCACTCTGGAAACACCATATATTTT
>NA|TRBJ1-5|NA|TRBV11-3
CASSLGRDQPQHF
TGTGCCAGCAGCTTAGGCAGGGATCAGCCCCAGCATTTT
>NA|TRBJ1-2|NA|TRBV3-1/TRBV3-2
CASSQGVGSGYTF
TGTGCCAGCAGCCAAGGTGTGGGGAGCGGCTACACCTTC
>NA|TRBJ1-1|NA|TRBV5-1
CASSKERVVTEAFF
TGCGCCAGCAGCAAAGAGAGGGTAGTCACTGAAGCTTTCTTT
>NA|TRBJ2-2|TRBD2|TRBV29-1
CSVGTSALIPGTGELFF
TGCAGCGTAGGGACTAGCGCCTTAATCCCGGGCACCGGGGAGCTGTTTTTT
>NA|TRBJ2-1|NA|TRBV5-6
CASSLRERDEQFF
TGTGCCAGCAGCTTACGGGAGCGGGATGAGCAGTTCTTC
>NA|TRBJ2-7|NA|TRBV19
CASSIAQTYEQYF
TGTGCCAGTAGTATAGCCCAAACCTACGAGCAGTACTTC
>NA|TRBJ2-7|NA|TRBV7-8
CASSLGSRSYEQYF
TGTGCCAGCAGCTTAGGCTCGCGATCCTACGAGCAGTACTTC
>NA|TRBJ2-6|NA|TRBV6-2/TRBV6-3
CASSYSGSGDSGANVLTF
TGTGCCAGCAGTTACTCGGGCTCAGGGGACTCTGGGGCCAACGTCCTGACTTTC
>NA|TRBJ2-5|TRBD1|TRBV27
CASIERTGHQETQYF
TGTGCCAGCATCGAACGGACAGGACACCAAGAGACCCAGTACTTC
>NA|TRBJ2-3|TRBD1|TRBV11-2
CASSLRQGFTDTQYF
TGTGCCAGCAGCTTACGACAGGGGTTCACAGATACGCAGTATTTT
>NA|TRBJ1-2|TRBD1|TRBV5-1
CASSPGDRGDYTF
TGCGCCAGCAGCCCCGGGGACAGGGGGGACTACACCTTC
>NA|TRBJ1-2|NA|TRBV2
CASSEALQGSHYGYTF
TGTGCCAGCAGTGAAGCTTTACAGGGTAGCCACTATGGCTACACCTTC
>NA|TRBJ2-2|TRBD2|TRBV9
CASSVSPAGGSGELFF
TGTGCCAGCAGCGTTTCACCGGCGGGAGGGTCCGGGGAGCTGTTTTTT
>NA|TRBJ2-1|TRBD1|TRBV11-1
CASSLAHRQGMRGEQFF
TGTGCCAGCAGCTTAGCGCATAGACAGGGTATGAGGGGTGAGCAGTTCTTC
>NA|TRBJ1-5|TRBD1|TRBV6-2/TRBV6-3
CASSTDREVQPQHF
TGTGCCAGCAGCACGGACAGGGAGGTTCAGCCCCAGCATTTT
>NA|TRBJ1-2|NA|TRBV7-6
CASSPETGRSYGYTF
TGTGCCAGCAGCCCAGAGACAGGCCGATCCTATGGCTACACCTTC
>NA|TRBJ1-1|NA|TRBV7-6
CASSRAAGTNTEAFF
TGTGCCAGCAGCCGAGCCGCGGGGACGAACACTGAAGCTTTCTTT
>NA|TRBJ2-7|NA|TRBV4-1
CASSQPYSGSSYEQYF
TGCGCCAGCAGCCAACCGTATAGCGGCAGCTCCTACGAGCAGTACTTC
>NA|TRBJ1-3|TRBD1|TRBV5-4
CASSSGLQGAISGNTIYF
TGTGCCAGCAGCTCGGGGCTGCAGGGGGCCATCTCTGGAAACACCATATATTTT
>NA|TRBJ1-5|NA|TRBV27
CARLSEHQPQHF
TGTGCCAGACTCAGCGAGCACCAGCCCCAGCATTTT
>NA|TRBJ2-7|NA|TRBV28
CASSFYFYEQYF
TGTGCCAGCAGTTTTTATTTCTACGAGCAGTACTTC
>NA|TRBJ2-5|TRBD1|TRBV7-6
CASSLNPTGASMETQYF
TGTGCCAGCAGCTTAAATCCGACAGGGGCTTCGATGGAGACCCAGTACTTC
>NA|TRBJ2-5|NA|TRBV5-6
CASSLAGLAQETQYF
TGTGCCAGCAGCTTGGCCGGGCTAGCCCAAGAGACCCAGTACTTC
>once|TRBJ2-1|NA|TRBV27
CASSFSRVNRNEQFF
TGTGCCAGCAGTTTTTCCAGGGTAAATCGGAATGAGCAGTTCTTC
>NA|TRBJ1-1|NA|TRBV7-6
CASSLVENTEAFF
TGTGCCAGCAGCTTAGTAGAGAACACTGAAGCTTTCTTT
>NA|TRBJ1-2|TRBD1|TRBV27
CASTRTGAPNYGYTF
TGTGCCAGCACTCGGACAGGAGCTCCTAACTATGGCTACACCTTC
>NA|TRBJ1-3|TRBD1|TRBV2
CASSGTGGKNTIYF
TGTGCCAGCAGTGGGACAGGGGGTAAAAACACCATATATTTT
>NA|TRBJ2-7|TRBD2|TRBV5-1
CASSLEASGYEQYF
TGCGCCAGCAGCTTGGAGGCTAGCGGATACGAGCAGTACTTC
>NA|TRBJ2-7|TRBD2|TRBV6-5
CASSNGLGVEQYF
TGTGCCAGCAGTAACGGACTAGGGGTCGAGCAGTACTTC